Here is one T cell receptor (beta chain) with its context. The data were produced by immunoSEQ multiplex PCR, yet TCRdb's version contains in-frame clones alone and is incomplete. The data hold about 210,000 clones, with roughly four fifths observed a single time. CDR1 is MNHNY, CDR2 SVGAGI, per germline (reference sequence). Trimming took 5 bases from V and 4 from J; bases not matched to a gene: 7. The CDR3 has 15 amino acids. The data stem from a study of blood T cell repertoires in COVID-19. This sequence was found in a woman between 70 and 85 years old with COVID-19, enrolled during active disease. Sequenced input: peripheral blood. The chain combines TRBV6-6 with TRBJ2-7, with TRBD2 matching over 11 bases. The CDR3 DNA is TGTGCCAGCAGTCGAACTAGCGGGAGTGTATACGAGCAGTACTTC. This encodes CASSRTSGSVYEQYF.